The present TCR beta chain was sequenced within a study of blood T cell repertoires in COVID-19. The wider study: From the United States, Italy and Spain came samples of acute and convalescent COVID-19.

Per the study methods: How many nucleated cells were present was estimated from reference gene primer amplification. TCRdb's table, derived via immunoSEQ multiplex PCR, lists solely in-frame clones and lacks some. That table supplies the V and J calls and clone size; D and trimming were determined from the DNA. The top ten hold 2.5% of the sample, which has hundreds of thousands of clones, 83% seen once. The sequence was collected from a woman between 40 and 55 years old with active or convalescent COVID-19. Sequenced: peripheral blood.

CDR3 amino acids: CASSQGDRTVNYGYTF. The CDR3 coding sequence is TGCGCCAGCAGCCAAGGGGACAGGACGGTAAACTATGGCTACACCTTC. The chain couples TRBV4-1 to TRBJ1-2; 8 bases fit TRBD1. Unmatched junction bases numbered 6, after V lost 1 base and J lost 2 bases. There are 16 residues in the CDR3. Germline V gene sequence: CDR1 MGHRA, CDR2 YSYEKL.